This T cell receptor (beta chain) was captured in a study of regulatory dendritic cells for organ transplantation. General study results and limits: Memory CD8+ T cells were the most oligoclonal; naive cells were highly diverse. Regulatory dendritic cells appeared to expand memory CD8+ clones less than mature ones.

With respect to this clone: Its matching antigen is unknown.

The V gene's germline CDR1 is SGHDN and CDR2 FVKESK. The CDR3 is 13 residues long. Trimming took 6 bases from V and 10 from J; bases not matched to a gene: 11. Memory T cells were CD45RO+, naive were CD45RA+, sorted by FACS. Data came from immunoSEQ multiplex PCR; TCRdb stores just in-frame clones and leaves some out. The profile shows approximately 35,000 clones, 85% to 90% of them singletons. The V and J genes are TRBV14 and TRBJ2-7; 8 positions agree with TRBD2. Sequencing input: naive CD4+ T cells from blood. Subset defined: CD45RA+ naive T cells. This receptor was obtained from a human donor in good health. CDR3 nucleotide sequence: TGTGCCAGCAGTCGAACCGGGACTAGGAACCAGTACTTC. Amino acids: CASSRTGTRNQYF.